These 12 T cell receptor beta chains came from one sample sequenced in a study of cytomegalovirus exposure and HLA in healthy donors. This table comes from immunoSEQ multiplex PCR, and its TCRdb copy is limited to in-frame clones, with some not included. The sample includes about 120,000 clones, over 75% seen only once; the top ten take roughly 2%. Sequencing used PBMCs. The receptors here all came from a woman aged 25 to 45 in good health and CMV-seronegative.

The chain joins TRBV15 to TRBJ2-3; possibly TRBD1 for D (7 bases). CDR3 size: 15 residues. Germline V gene data show CDR1 as LNHNV and CDR2 as YYDKDF (reference sequence). Trimming left V 5 bases short and J 2 bases short, with 14 bases between. CDR3 DNA: TGTGCCACCAGCCTTGCAGGGGGGTTCACAGATACGCAGTATTTT. Translated: CATSLAGGFTDTQYF.

V is TRBV6-6 and J is TRBJ1-3, with D perhaps matching TRBD1 (5 bases). Germline-derived CDR1 and CDR2 are MNHNY and SVGAGI (reference sequence). This CDR3 spans 14 amino acids. With 6 bases removed from V and 0 bases from J, the gap between germline ends came to 9 bases. In DNA form, the CDR3 reads TGTGCCAGCAGGGGGCGCGTCTCTGGAAACACCATATATTTT. As protein: CASRGRVSGNTIYF.

The gene calls are TRBV5-1 and TRBJ2-5; 8 nucleotides match TRBD2. There are 15 residues in the CDR3. The ends lost 7 bases at V and 2 bases at J; junction bases unmatched: 10. Germline CDR1 and CDR2: SGHRS and YFSETQ. Here the CDR3 reads CASWSVAGLQETQYF. The CDR3 nucleotides read TGCGCCAGCTGGTCGGTAGCGGGGTTACAAGAGACCCAGTACTTC.

This chain links TRBV5-1 with TRBJ1-2; D ambiguous. Trimming stripped 1 base from V and 12 bases from J, with 10 bases between. Looked up from germline, CDR1 is SGHRS and CDR2 is YFSETQ. CDR3 size: 11 residues. The CDR3 region has the DNA TGCGCCAGCAGCTTGAAAGTGGGCAACACCTTC. Translation gives CASSLKVGNTF.

The rearrangement links TRBV4-1 to TRBJ2-7; the D gene is possibly TRBD2 (6 bases). The CDR3 is made up of 12 amino acids. CDR1 is MGHRA, CDR2 YSYEKL, per germline. With 6 bases removed from V and 10 bases from J, the gap between germline ends came to 16 bases. CDR3 DNA sequence: TGCGCCAGCAGTCCTTTTGGAGGGCCCCAGTACTTC. It specifies CASSPFGGPQYF.

The chain carries TRBV6-6 and TRBJ1-1; the match to TRBD1 covers 7 bases. The CDR3 runs 14 residues. Trimming cost V 2 bases and J 4 bases; bases outside gene matches: 4. CDR1 is MNHNY, CDR2 SVGAGI, per germline (reference sequence). CDR3 sequence (DNA): TGTGCCAGCAGTTACCAGGGGGACATCACTGAAGCTTTCTTT. Amino acids: CASSYQGDITEAFF.

This chain links TRBV7-2 with TRBJ1-5; D perhaps matches TRBD1 (5 bases). Germline CDR1 reads SGHTA; CDR2 reads FQGNSA. Deletions cut 4 bases from V and 0 bases from J, with 16 bases between. This CDR3 is 17 amino acids long. The CDR3 here is CASSSGPAGNSNQPQHF. Written as DNA, the CDR3 is TGTGCCAGCAGCTCGGGCCCCGCAGGGAATAGCAATCAGCCCCAGCATTTT. The full variable domain, its missing parts supplied by reference TRBV7-2 and TRBJ1-5, is GAGVSQSPSNKVTEKGKDVELRCDPISGHTALYWYRQSLGQGLEFLIYFQGNSAPDKSGLPSDRFSAERTGGSVSTLTIQRTQQEDSAVYLCASSSGPAGNSNQPQHFGDGTRLSIL.

The V gene is TRBV6-5, the J gene TRBJ2-2, with D tentatively TRBD1 (6 bases). Germline CDR1 is MNHEY and CDR2 is SVGAGI. Trimming took 6 bases from V and 2 from J, leaving 7 bases between them. The length of the CDR3 is 13 residues. The DNA of the CDR3 is TGTGCCAGCAGACAGGGTAACACCGGGGAGCTGTTTTTT. Translation gives CASRQGNTGELFF.

This clone was detected only a few times. This rearrangement joins TRBV6-5 to TRBJ2-7; TRBD1 matches 9 bases. The ends lost 4 bases at V and 7 bases at J; junction bases unmatched: 5. Per germline, CDR1 MNHEY and CDR2 SVGAGI. The CDR3 has 13 amino acids. This CDR3 is CASSWGGTGEQYF. The CDR3 DNA sequence: TGTGCCAGCAGTTGGGGTGGGACAGGGGAGCAGTACTTC.

The chain employs TRBV6-1 and TRBJ1-2; D is undetermined. The V gene's germline CDR1 is MNHNS and CDR2 SASEGT. This CDR3 is built from 13 residues. V was cut by 3 bases and J by 5 bases, with 10 bases left in between. CDR3 bases: TGTGCCAGCAGTGACGGCCGGAGATATGGCTACACCTTC. Encoded protein: CASSDGRRYGYTF.

This sequence joins TRBV5-1 and TRBJ2-7; 7 nucleotides agree with TRBD1. CDR1 and CDR2 (germline): SGHRS, YFSETQ. The CDR3 has 14 amino acids. Trimming removed 4 bases from V and 6 bases from J; junction bases left unmatched: 10. Here the CDR3 reads CASSDQGGAFEQYF. The CDR3 DNA reads as TGCGCCAGCAGCGACCAAGGGGGCGCGTTCGAGCAGTACTTC.

The rearrangement joins TRBV7-2 to TRBJ1-3; D not resolved. CDR3 length: 16 amino acids. CDR1 is SGHTA, CDR2 FQGNSA, per germline. The ends were cut back, 4 bases at V and 2 bases at J, with 15 bases in the middle. DNA of the CDR3: TGTGCCAGCAGCTCGACTGCCCCTCACCCTGGAAACACCATATATTTT. Its protein product is CASSSTAPHPGNTIYF. The whole variable domain, remainder taken from reference TRBV7-2 and TRBJ1-3, is GAGVSQSPSNKVTEKGKDVELRCDPISGHTALYWYRQSLGQGLEFLIYFQGNSAPDKSGLPSDRFSAERTGGSVSTLTIQRTQQEDSAVYLCASSSTAPHPGNTIYFGEGSWLTVV.